These T cell receptor beta chains were read from a single sample in a study of radiotherapy plus CTLA-4 blockade in lung cancer. Sequenced by immunoSEQ multiplex PCR; TCRdb stores in-frame clones only, minus some. The table lists about 28,000 clones, 79% of them singletons, with 16% in the top ten. The sample in question was peripheral blood, obtained from a patient treated with radiotherapy plus ipilimumab. The receptors here all came from a human donor with non-small cell lung cancer that progressed on radiotherapy plus ipilimumab. Both conserved end residues are part of each CDR3. D genes are given only for firm matches. A clone size is listed for some rows: how often the clone was seen (once, few, many), or a class if it is expanded.

>NA|TRBV7-3|NA|TRBJ2-2|13
TGTGCCAGCAGCCCCACTACGGGCGGGGAGCTGTTTTTT
CASSPTTGGELFF
>once|TRBV4-3|NA|TRBJ2-2|14
TGCGCCAGCAGCTACAGACAGAACACCGGGGAGCTGTTTTTT
CASSYRQNTGELFF
>NA|TRBV2|NA|TRBJ1-6|14
TGTGCCAGCAGTGGCGACAGCTATAATTCACCCCTCCACTTT
CASSGDSYNSPLHF
>NA|TRBV4-3|NA|TRBJ2-2|14
TGCGCCAGCAGTTCAGGGTGGAGCACCGGGGAGCTGTTTTTT
CASSSGWSTGELFF
>NA|TRBV15|TRBD1|TRBJ1-3|16
TGTGCCACCAGCGGAGCACAGGGGGCTTATGGAAACACCATATATTTT
CATSGAQGAYGNTIYF
>NA|TRBV5-4|NA|TRBJ2-3|14
TGTGCCAGCAGCTTGGGAGGGGGGCTAGATACGCAGTATTTT
CASSLGGGLDTQYF
>NA|TRBV5-4|TRBD1|TRBJ1-2|16
TGTGCCAGCAGCTTGGGACAGGGGAAAGCTAACTATGGCTACACCTTC
CASSLGQGKANYGYTF
>NA|TRBV6-5|TRBD2|TRBJ2-7|14
TGTGCCAGCAGTTACTCGTTGGGGGGGGACGAGCAGTACTTC
CASSYSLGGDEQYF
>NA|TRBV7-9|TRBD2|TRBJ2-2|18
TGTGCCAGCAGCCAGGGAAGAGCGGGAGACCCGAACACCGGGGAGCTGTTTTTT
CASSQGRAGDPNTGELFF
>NA|TRBV2|NA|TRBJ2-1|12
TGTGCCAGCAGTGAGGCAGCGAATGAGCAGTTCTTC
CASSEAANEQFF
>few|TRBV10-1|NA|TRBJ2-3|16
TGCGCCAGCAGTGAGTCTCTTGGCGGGTACACAGATACGCAGTATTTT
CASSESLGGYTDTQYF
>once|TRBV6-5|NA|TRBJ2-7|14
TGTGCCAGCAGTTACGGGCAGCAGGTCTACGAGCAGTACTTC
CASSYGQQVYEQYF
>NA|TRBV7-2|TRBD2|TRBJ2-1|15
TGTGCCAGCAGCTTAGGGAGCGGGGTATTTGTAGAGCAGTTCTTC
CASSLGSGVFVEQFF
>few|TRBV19|NA|TRBJ1-2|12
TGTGCCAGTTATGGGGCTAACTATGGCTACACCTTC
CASYGANYGYTF
>NA|TRBV6-5|TRBD1|TRBJ2-7|15
TGTGCCAGCAGGAAGGGACAGGGGGAAACCTACGAGCAGTACTTC
CASRKGQGETYEQYF
>few|TRBV6-1|NA|TRBJ2-5|14
TGTGCCAGCAGTGAACCCCTAGCCCACGAGACCCAGTACTTC
CASSEPLAHETQYF
>NA|TRBV7-8|NA|TRBJ2-3|17
TGTGCCAGCAGCTCCAGAGGACAAGGGTCCCGCACAGATACGCAGTATTTT
CASSSRGQGSRTDTQYF
>NA|TRBV5-1|NA|TRBJ2-7|13
TGCGCCAGCAGAGACAGTTTAGAGGGCGAGCAGTACTTC
CASRDSLEGEQYF
>NA|TRBV6-4|NA|TRBJ2-1|16
TGTGCCAGCAGGCTGTCGGGAGCGAGGTCCTACAATGAGCAGTTCTTC
CASRLSGARSYNEQFF
>NA|TRBV5-1|NA|TRBJ2-2|15
TGCGCCAGCAGCTTGGGGCCCCGGGTGGCCGGGGAGCTGTTTTTT
CASSLGPRVAGELFF
>NA|TRBV5-1|NA|TRBJ2-1|15
TGCGCCAGCAGCTTGGAGGTGGGAACCTACAATGAGCAGTTCTTC
CASSLEVGTYNEQFF
>NA|TRBV7-9|TRBD2|TRBJ2-1|15
TGTGCCAGCAGCTCCCTAGCGGGGGGGCACAATGAGCAGTTCTTC
CASSSLAGGHNEQFF
>NA|TRBV13|TRBD1|TRBJ1-6|18
TGTGCCAGCAGCGCTCCCCTCCGGGACAGGGCTGGAGATAGGGCCCTCCACTTT
CASSAPLRDRAGDRALHF
>NA|TRBV27|NA|TRBJ1-1|15
TGTGCCAGCAGTCTATGGGCGGGGTCGAACACTGAAGCTTTCTTT
CASSLWAGSNTEAFF
>NA|TRBV7-8|NA|TRBJ2-1|16
TGTGCCAGCATCCCGGAACTTGTAGGCTCCTACAATGAGCAGTTCTTC
CASIPELVGSYNEQFF
>once|TRBV19|NA|TRBJ2-1|13
TGTGCCAGTAGTATTTGGCAGACTAATGAGCAGTTCTTC
CASSIWQTNEQFF
>NA|TRBV5-1|TRBD1|TRBJ2-7|16
TGCGCCAGCAGCTCGGACGGACAGGGCAGCTCCTACGAGCAGTACTTC
CASSSDGQGSSYEQYF
>NA|TRBV2|TRBD2|TRBJ2-3|19
TGTGCCAGCAGCTTCGGACTAGCGGGAGGTAAAGCGGGCACAGATACGCAGTATTTT
CASSFGLAGGKAGTDTQYF
>NA|TRBV4-1|NA|TRBJ1-5|16
TGCGCCAGCAGCCAAGTACTAGGGACGGGCAATCAGCCCCAGCATTTT
CASSQVLGTGNQPQHF
>NA|TRBV5-6|NA|TRBJ2-7|15
TGTGCCAGCAGCTTGGCGCAGGGACGATCCTACGAGCAGTACTTC
CASSLAQGRSYEQYF
>NA|TRBV20-1|NA|TRBJ2-7|11
TGCAGTGCTAGGACGGAGGACGAGCAGTACTTC
CSARTEDEQYF
>NA|TRBV11-3|NA|TRBJ2-3|16
TGTGCCAGCAGGGCGGACGCCAGGACTCGGGGAGATACGCAGTATTTT
CASRADARTRGDTQYF
>NA|TRBV5-6|NA|TRBJ1-2|16
TGTGCCAGCAGCTTGGAGGGACGGGGGCTTGAGTATGGCTACACCTTC
CASSLEGRGLEYGYTF
>NA|TRBV27|TRBD1|TRBJ1-5|12
TGTGCCAGCAGTTCAGGGGGACAGCCCCAGCATTTT
CASSSGGQPQHF
>NA|TRBV15|TRBD2|TRBJ2-1|20
TGTGCCACCAGCAGAGAGGGCGGGGGGACATTTCTAAGCTCCTACAATGAGCAGTTCTTC
CATSREGGGTFLSSYNEQFF
>NA|TRBV15|NA|TRBJ2-5|13
TGTGCCACCAGTCGCCTCCGACAAGAGACCCAGTACTTC
CATSRLRQETQYF
>NA|TRBV6-5|NA|TRBJ1-2|16
TGTGCCAGCAGTTATACTCTCAGTGGAGGGGGGCCCGGCTACACCTTC
CASSYTLSGGGPGYTF
>once|TRBV9|NA|TRBJ1-1|15
TGTGCCAGCAGCGTATCAGACGGAATGAACACTGAAGCTTTCTTT
CASSVSDGMNTEAFF
>hyperexpanded|TRBV19|NA|TRBJ2-1|12
TGTGCCAGTTCTCATGGATACAATGAGCAGTTCTTC
CASSHGYNEQFF
>few|TRBV5-4|NA|TRBJ1-1|14
TGTGCCAGCAGCTTCGGGGTGGGGAACACTGAAGCTTTCTTT
CASSFGVGNTEAFF
>NA|TRBV2|NA|TRBJ1-2|10
TGTGCCAGCAACAGGGATGGCTACACCTTC
CASNRDGYTF
>NA|TRBV7-3|NA|TRBJ2-1|15
TGTGCCAGCAGCTTAATCGGGGGCGGCGACAATGAGCAGTTCTTC
CASSLIGGGDNEQFF
>NA|TRBV6-5|TRBD1|TRBJ1-2|13
TGTGCCAGCACCTCGACAGGGAGACATGGCTACACCTTC
CASTSTGRHGYTF
>NA|TRBV7-9|NA|TRBJ2-3|14
TGTGCCAGCAGCTTGGGGGTCTCCACAGATACGCAGTATTTT
CASSLGVSTDTQYF
>NA|TRBV25-1|NA|TRBJ1-1|13
TGTGCCAGCAGTGCCGCACCAGACACTGAAGCTTTCTTT
CASSAAPDTEAFF
>few|TRBV14|NA|TRBJ2-7|13
TGTGCCAGCAGCCAAGCCACGGCTGGCGAGCAGTACTTC
CASSQATAGEQYF
>NA|TRBV2|TRBD1|TRBJ1-4|13
TGTGCCAGCAGTGGGACAGGGAACGAAAAACTGTTTTTT
CASSGTGNEKLFF
>NA|TRBV6-1|NA|TRBJ1-1|16
TGTGCCAGCAGTGAATCTCTAATGGGACCCAACACTGAAGCTTTCTTT
CASSESLMGPNTEAFF
>NA|TRBV2|TRBD1|TRBJ1-5|14
TGTGCCAGCAGCGCTACAGGGGGCGATCAGCCCCAGCATTTT
CASSATGGDQPQHF
>NA|TRBV27|NA|TRBJ1-2|12
TGTGCCAGCAGCGGGGGAGACTATGGCTACACCTTC
CASSGGDYGYTF